These 18 T cell receptor beta chains were sequenced from one sample in a study of vaccination and CD4 T cells after COVID-19. No antigen has been identified for these receptors. Described treatment: roughly 11-day PBMC culture with coronavirus spike peptide pools or control peptides (ViraFEST assay). Once obtained from cultured CD4+ T cells, the DNA was sequenced using the Oncomine TCR Beta short-read assay. In TCRdb, the PCR reads were re-called with MiXCR into one record per CDR3 protein. The profile shows 7,500 to 9,000 distinct CDR3 sequences, roughly 19% of them singletons. Here the sequenced sample was CD4+ T cells from blood, cultured in vitro, taken after SARS-CoV-2 vaccination. These receptors came from a human donor who had recovered from COVID-19.

This clonotype is labeled as medium-sized (0.01 to 0.1%). The chain recombines TRBV7-9 with TRBJ1-1; D is unclear. Germline V gene sequence: CDR1 SEHNR, CDR2 FQNEAQ (reference sequence). The CDR3 is 13 residues long. V dropped 5 bases and J dropped 6 bases, with 13 bases sitting between them. The CDR3 loop is CASSVTRTAEAFF. The CDR3 DNA reads as TGTGCCAGCAGCGTAACAAGGACCGCTGAAGCTTTCTTT.

The chain has TRBV19 and TRBJ1-2; 8 nucleotides line up with TRBD1. CDR1 is LNHDA and CDR2 is SQIVND in the germline V gene (reference sequence). The CDR3 totals 14 residues. The V segment lost 3 bases and the J segment 8 bases; nucleotides outside the gene matches: 8. CDR3 nucleotide sequence: TGTGCCAGTAGTATCGGGCAGGGGGCGCAGGGCTACACCTTC. Translating gives CASSIGQGAQGYTF.

This sequence joins TRBV28 and TRBJ1-3; D is possibly TRBD1 (5 bases). Trimming cost V 7 bases and J 2 bases, with 12 bases left between them. This CDR3 is built from 14 residues. CDR1 and CDR2 from the germline V gene are MDHEN and SYDVKM. The CDR3 loop reads CASTNGGAGNTIYF. CDR3 coding DNA: TGTGCCAGCACAAACGGGGGAGCTGGAAACACCATATATTTT. The complete variable domain, with remaining parts taken from reference TRBV28 and TRBJ1-3, reads DVKVTQSSRYLVKRTGEKVFLECVQDMDHENMFWYRQDPGLGLRLIYFSYDVKMKEKGDIPEGYSVSREKKERFSLILESASTNQTSMYLCASTNGGAGNTIYFGEGSWLTVV.

This clonotype is judged medium-sized. The rearrangement uses TRBV20-1 and TRBJ2-5, with D possibly TRBD2 on 6 matching bases. Germline loops: CDR1 DFQATT, CDR2 SNEGSKA (reference sequence). The CDR3 length is 14 residues. With 3 bases removed from V and 5 bases from J, the gap between germline ends came to 16 bases. The CDR3 nucleotides read TGCAGTGCTAGGGGACTCGTTTCCGTGGAGACCCAGTACTTC. It translates to CSARGLVSVETQYF.

The rearrangement uses TRBV19 and TRBJ1-2; D gene unclear. Germline CDR1 is LNHDA and CDR2 is SQIVND (reference sequence). V dropped 6 bases and J dropped 5 bases, with 13 bases sitting between them. This CDR3 contains 13 residues. The CDR3 DNA is TGTGCCAGTAGCCCCGGGCCCAAATATGGCTACACCTTC. Translated: CASSPGPKYGYTF.

By its share, this clonotype is medium-sized. The CDR3 nucleotides read TGTGCCAGCAGCTTACCTCCGGGACAGGGGGGTGATGGCTACACCTTC. Translation: CASSLPPGQGGDGYTF. The chain combines TRBV7-2 with TRBJ1-2; 11 nucleotides match TRBD1. The CDR3 has 16 residues. V was clipped by 2 bases and J by 6 bases; unmatched bases: 8. CDR1 and CDR2 (germline): SGHTA, FQGNSA. The complete variable domain, with remaining parts taken from reference TRBV7-2 and TRBJ1-2, reads GAGVSQSPSNKVTEKGKDVELRCDPISGHTALYWYRQSLGQGLEFLIYFQGNSAPDKSGLPSDRFSAERTGGSVSTLTIQRTQQEDSAVYLCASSLPPGQGGDGYTFGSGTRLTVV.

There are a few counts of this clonotype. CDR3 nucleotides: TGTGCCAGCAGCCAAGAAATAGATACGCAGTATTTT. Its protein is CASSQEIDTQYF. The chain has TRBV4-2 and TRBJ2-3; D not certain. Germline values: CDR1 LGHNA, CDR2 YNFKEQ. CDR3 size: 12 residues. Between the trimmed V and J ends, which lost 0 bases and 5 bases, there was a span of 3 bases.

This clonotype was seen a handful of times. V is TRBV6-1 and J is TRBJ1-1, with 8 bases lining up with TRBD1. CDR3 length: 16 residues. Losses at the gene ends were 5 bases for V and 2 bases for J; bases not matched to a gene: 10. Germline CDR1 reads MNHNS; CDR2 reads SASEGT. The CDR3 loop is CASSRGQGWGNTEAFF. In DNA, the CDR3 is TGTGCCAGCAGTCGCGGACAGGGATGGGGAAACACTGAAGCTTTCTTT.

The gene calls are TRBV2 and TRBJ2-7; no definite D call. The V gene lost 4 bases and the J gene lost 3 bases, with 4 bases spanning the gap. The CDR3 has 11 residues. The germline CDR1 and CDR2 sequences are SNHLY and FYNNEI. CDR3: CASSGDYEQYF. The CDR3 DNA follows: TGTGCCAGCAGTGGAGACTACGAGCAGTACTTC.

This rearrangement joins TRBV10-3 to TRBJ2-3; 10 bases match TRBD1. After removal of 4 bases from V and 0 bases from J, the junction contained 4 bases not matched to a gene. There are 16 residues in the CDR3. Germline lookup yields CDR1 ENHRY and CDR2 SYGVKD. Here the CDR3 DNA reads TGTGCCATCAGTGGGGGGGGACAGGGGAGCACAGATACGCAGTATTTT. As protein: CAISGGGQGSTDTQYF.

This clonotype showed up just a few times. The chain employs TRBV6-2 or TRBV6-3 and TRBJ1-5, with 8 bases lining up with TRBD1. V shed 5 bases and J 6 bases; nucleotides not matched to a gene: 6. CDR1 and CDR2 (germline): MNHEY, SVGEGT. The CDR3 is 14 amino acids. The chain's CDR3 is CASSRTGFGQPQHF. The CDR3 DNA reads as TGTGCCAGCAGTCGGACAGGGTTCGGTCAGCCCCAGCATTTT.

This clonotype ranks as medium-sized. CDR3 loop: CASSSRPTSMETQYF. CDR3 bases: TGTGCCAGCAGCTCACGGCCGACTAGCATGGAGACCCAGTACTTC. The gene calls are TRBV7-2 and TRBJ2-5, with 7 bases matching TRBD2. Losses at the gene ends were 4 bases for V and 5 bases for J; bases not matched to a gene: 10. The germline gives CDR1 SGHTA, CDR2 FQGNSA. This CDR3 has 15 residues.

This clonotype occurred a few times. This chain joins TRBV28 and TRBJ2-1, with D perhaps matching TRBD2 (6 bases). The V end was cut by 4 bases, the J end by 2 bases, with 15 bases between. The CDR3 covers 16 residues. Germline V lookup: CDR1 MDHEN, CDR2 SYDVKM. For the CDR3, the DNA is TGTGCCAGCAGTTCCCGGTGGGGAGGTACCTACAATGAGCAGTTCTTC. This encodes CASSSRWGGTYNEQFF.

By proportion, this clonotype is medium-sized. CDR3 bases: TGTGCCAGCAGTTACTCGGACAGGGGTGGCTACACCTTC. This gives the protein CASSYSDRGGYTF. The chain combines TRBV6-5 with TRBJ1-2; the match to TRBD1 covers 9 bases. The CDR3 loop spans 13 amino acids. The trim removed 0 bases at V and 7 bases at J, leaving 0 bases unmatched. The germline V gene encodes CDR1 MNHEY and CDR2 SVGAGI.

This clonotype was counted only a few times. This sequence joins TRBV24-1 and TRBJ2-1; D is possibly TRBD2 (5 bases). V was cut by 5 bases and J by 5 bases, with 9 bases left in between. Per germline, CDR1 KGHDR and CDR2 SFDVKD. This CDR3 spans 13 amino acids. CDR3 sequence reads: CATSVRGNNEQFF. The CDR3 DNA reads as TGTGCCACCAGTGTCCGAGGGAACAATGAGCAGTTCTTC.

By share, this clonotype counts as medium-sized. The chain recombines TRBV20-1 with TRBJ1-6; 9 nucleotides match TRBD1. The CDR3 covers 14 residues. Germline V gene lookup returns CDR1 DFQATT and CDR2 SNEGSKA (reference sequence). The J segment lost 8 bases and the V segment lost 6 bases, leaving 8 bases of the junction unmatched. The CDR3: CSAGTGTGHSPLHF. CDR3 coding DNA: TGCAGTGCCGGGACCGGGACAGGGCATTCACCCCTCCACTTT.

By share, this clonotype counts as medium-sized. V is TRBV20-1 and J is TRBJ1-6, with D hard to call. This CDR3 region has 11 residues. Trimming removed 0 bases at V and 10 bases at J, with 4 bases between. Germline V gives CDR1 DFQATT, CDR2 SNEGSKA (reference sequence). The CDR3 DNA is TGCAGTGCTAGAGAGGGGTCACCCCTCCACTTT. Translated, it gives CSAREGSPLHF.

By sample fraction, this clonotype is medium-sized. The chain has TRBV7-9 and TRBJ2-1; the D is unclear. Trimming removed 6 bases from V and 5 bases from J, with 5 bases in between. There are 11 residues in the CDR3. Germline V gene data show CDR1 as SEHNR and CDR2 as FQNEAQ (reference sequence). In nucleotides, the CDR3 is TGTGCCAGCAGGGTACACAATGAGCAGTTCTTC. Translated, it gives CASRVHNEQFF.